A selection of T cell receptor beta chains follows, all from one sample in a study of blood T cell repertoires in COVID-19. Sequencing used immunoSEQ multiplex PCR; TCRdb keeps in-frame clones, though not all of them. Among about 40,000 clones, roughly 80% were seen once, and the ten largest hold more than 20%. Sequencing was done on a sample of peripheral blood. These receptors were obtained from a human donor with acute or convalescent COVID-19. The donor label of this sample is uncertain. The CDR3 runs from the conserved cysteine through the conserved F or W. Fields, in order: V gene, J gene, D gene, clone size, CDR3 protein, CDR3 DNA. A D gene is named only where the DNA matches it firmly. Clone size is not always given. Where it is, it says once, few, many or a class for expanded clones.

>TRBV19|TRBJ2-2|.|.
CASSPSGELFF
TGTGCCAGTAGTCCGAGCGGGGAGCTGTTTTTT
>TRBV4-3|TRBJ2-5|TRBD2|.
CASSLGQGLAAQETQYF
TGCGCCAGCAGCCTCGGCCAAGGACTAGCGGCGCAAGAGACCCAGTACTTC
>TRBV6-5|TRBJ1-1|.|.
CASSYSGGLNTEAFF
TGTGCCAGCAGTTACTCGGGTGGACTAAACACTGAAGCTTTCTTT
>TRBV30|TRBJ1-2|.|.
CAWERHRGAFGYTF
TGTGCCTGGGAGAGACACCGGGGGGCGTTCGGCTACACCTTC
>TRBV19|TRBJ1-4|TRBD1|.
CASRDRGFEKLFF
TGTGCCAGTAGGGACAGGGGCTTTGAAAAACTGTTTTTT
>TRBV6-2/TRBV6-3|TRBJ1-1|.|few
CASSSGNTEAFF
TGTGCCAGCAGTTCAGGGAACACTGAAGCTTTCTTT
>TRBV14|TRBJ1-1|.|.
CASSQGVWGLVNTEAFF
TGTGCCAGCAGCCAAGGGGTATGGGGGCTAGTGAACACTGAAGCTTTCTTT
>TRBV19|TRBJ1-1|TRBD1|.
CASSKGQKPVNTEAFF
TGTGCCAGTAGTAAGGGACAGAAACCCGTGAACACTGAAGCTTTCTTT
>TRBV25-1|TRBJ2-7|.|few
CASSEVSSYEQYF
TGTGCCAGCAGTGAAGTCAGCTCCTACGAGCAGTACTTC
>TRBV6-5|TRBJ2-7|TRBD1|.
CASSSLWGQGAYEQYF
TGTGCCAGCAGTTCCCTTTGGGGACAGGGCGCCTACGAGCAGTACTTC
>TRBV30|TRBJ2-2|.|.
CAWNRQVNTGELFF
TGTGCCTGGAACAGACAGGTGAACACCGGGGAGCTGTTTTTT
>TRBV28|TRBJ1-2|TRBD1|.
CASRSLWGRDRGHINYGYTF
TGTGCCAGCAGGTCTCTTTGGGGTAGGGACAGGGGGCACATTAACTATGGCTACACCTTC